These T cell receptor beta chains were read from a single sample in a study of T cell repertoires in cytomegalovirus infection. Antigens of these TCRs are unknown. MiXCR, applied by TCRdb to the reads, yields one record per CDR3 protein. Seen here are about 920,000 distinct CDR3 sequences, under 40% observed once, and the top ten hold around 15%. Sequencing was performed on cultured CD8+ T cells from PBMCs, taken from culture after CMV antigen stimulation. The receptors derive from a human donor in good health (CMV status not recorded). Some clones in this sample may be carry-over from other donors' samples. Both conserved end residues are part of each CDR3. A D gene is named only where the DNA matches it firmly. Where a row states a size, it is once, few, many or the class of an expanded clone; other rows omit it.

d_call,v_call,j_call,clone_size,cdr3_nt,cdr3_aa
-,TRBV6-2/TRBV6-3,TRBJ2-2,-,TGTGCCAGCACCTCTAAAGGTCTCTTTCTCACCGGGGAGCTGTTTTTT,CASTSKGLFLTGELFF
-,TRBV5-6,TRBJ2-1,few,TGTGCCAGCAGCTTGGGGTTGGGGAGGCAGTTCTTC,CASSLGLGRQFF
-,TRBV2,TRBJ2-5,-,TGTGCCAGCAGTGTATGGTCGTCTTTCGGGGGGCCTCTTGAGACCCAGTACTTC,CASSVWSSFGGPLETQYF
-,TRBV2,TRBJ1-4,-,TGTGCCAGCAGTGAACAGACTTCCGTAAATGGACCTAATGAAAAACTGTTTTTT,CASSEQTSVNGPNEKLFF
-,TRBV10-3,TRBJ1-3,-,TGTGCCATCAGTGAGTCGATAGGGAGCTCTGGAAACACCATATATTTT,CAISESIGSSGNTIYF
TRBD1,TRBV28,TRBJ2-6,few,TGTGCCAGCAGTCTCCCGGGACAGGAGGGATGGGCCAACGTCCTGACTTTC,CASSLPGQEGWANVLTF
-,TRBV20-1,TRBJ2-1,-,TGCAGTGCTGACTTCGACGATCACAGGGAGCAGTTCTTC,CSADFDDHREQFF
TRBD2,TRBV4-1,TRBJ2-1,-,TGCGCCAGCAGCCAATCTTGGGGGCATTCGGATAGCGGGGACAATGAGCAGTTCTTC,CASSQSWGHSDSGDNEQFF
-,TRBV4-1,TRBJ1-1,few,TGCGCCAGCAGCCAAATCCCGACAGGCTGGATGAACACTGAAGCTTTCTTT,CASSQIPTGWMNTEAFF
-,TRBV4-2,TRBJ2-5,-,TGTGCCAGCAGCCAAGAGCAGCCCCCAGCAGAACAAGAGACCCAGTACTTC,CASSQEQPPAEQETQYF
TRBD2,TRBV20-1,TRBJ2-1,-,TGCAGTGCTAGGAGCATGGATGGGCGGGGGATTGGGCTTGAGCAGTTCTTC,CSARSMDGRGIGLEQFF
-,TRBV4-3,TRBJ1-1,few,TGCGCCAGCAGCCAAGGAGGGGAGTACGGGGGAAACCCGGATTTGAACACTGAAGCTTTCTTT,CASSQGGEYGGNPDLNTEAFF
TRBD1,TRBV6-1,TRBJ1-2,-,TGTGCCAGCAGTGAAGCCTTAGGACAGGGGGTCTATGGCTACACCTTC,CASSEALGQGVYGYTF
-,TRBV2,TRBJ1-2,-,TGTGCCAGCAGCACCACCGCGAGGCAGACCTCTAACTATGGCTACACCTTC,CASSTTARQTSNYGYTF
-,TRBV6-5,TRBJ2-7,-,TGTGCCAGCAGTTACGGAGGGCACGAGCAGTACTTC,CASSYGGHEQYF
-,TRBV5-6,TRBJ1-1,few,TGTGCCAGCAGCGCGCCCTTGGACGCTGAAGCTTTCTTT,CASSAPLDAEAFF
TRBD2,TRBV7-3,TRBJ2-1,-,TGTGCCAGCAGCTTAGGTAGCGGGGGGGTGGATGAGCAGTTCTTC,CASSLGSGGVDEQFF
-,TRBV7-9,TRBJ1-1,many,TGTGCCAGCAGCCTTCCACGGGGTCAAGACACTGAAGCTTTCTTT,CASSLPRGQDTEAFF
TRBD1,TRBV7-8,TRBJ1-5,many,TGTGCCAGCAGCTCTATGGCAGGGGGGGGCAATCAGCCCCAGCATTTT,CASSSMAGGGNQPQHF
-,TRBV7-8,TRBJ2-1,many,TGTGCCAGCAGCGACCCGGGCCTCGGCGATGAGCAGTTCTTC,CASSDPGLGDEQFF
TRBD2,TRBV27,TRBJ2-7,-,TGTGCCACCGCCCCCGGGACTAGCGGCGAGCAGTACTTC,CATAPGTSGEQYF
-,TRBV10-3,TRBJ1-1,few,TGTGCCATCAGTGAAAGTGGGCAGGGTTTGAAATCTGAAGCTTTCTTT,CAISESGQGLKSEAFF
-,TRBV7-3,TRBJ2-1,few,TGTGCCAGCAGCTTAAATCGGATGGGAGTTAATGAGCAGTTCTTC,CASSLNRMGVNEQFF
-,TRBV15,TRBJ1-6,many,TGTGCCACCAGCAGAGATCCGGGGTTGGCTAATTCACCCCTCCACTTT,CATSRDPGLANSPLHF
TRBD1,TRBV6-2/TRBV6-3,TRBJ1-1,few,TGTGCCAGCAGCTACTCTGATCAGGGGGGACCGAACACTGAAGCTTTCTTT,CASSYSDQGGPNTEAFF
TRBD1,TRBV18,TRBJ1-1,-,TGTGCCAGCTCACCATTCAGGGGGCCCGACACTGAAGCTTTCTTT,CASSPFRGPDTEAFF
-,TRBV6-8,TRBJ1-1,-,TGTGCCAGCAGTAGCGAGTTACAGGGAGAGGAGGGCACTGAAGCTTTCTTT,CASSSELQGEEGTEAFF
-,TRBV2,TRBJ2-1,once,TGTGCCAGCAGTTTACACAGGGAAGGGGATATCTACAATGAGCAGTTCTTC,CASSLHREGDIYNEQFF
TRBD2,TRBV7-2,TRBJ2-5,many,TGTGCCAGCAGCTTAGTCGGCGCGGGGGGGGAACACAGGGACCAGTACTTC,CASSLVGAGGEHRDQYF
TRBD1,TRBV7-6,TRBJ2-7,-,TGTGCCAGCAGCCATGGGACAGGGGTCGTCGAGCAGTACTTC,CASSHGTGVVEQYF
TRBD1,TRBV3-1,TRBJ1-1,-,TGTGCCAGCACCCAGGACAGGGGCCCCACTGAAGCTTTCTTT,CASTQDRGPTEAFF
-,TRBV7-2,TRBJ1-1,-,TGTGCCACCCTCGGGGCCGGGACTGAAGCTTTCTTT,CATLGAGTEAFF
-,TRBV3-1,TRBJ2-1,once,TGTGCCAGCAGCTTCACTATACCTAATAATGAGCAGTTCTTC,CASSFTIPNNEQFF
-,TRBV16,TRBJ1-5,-,TGTGCCAGCAGCCAATCAAGGGCAGGTAGCAATCAGCCCCAGCATTTT,CASSQSRAGSNQPQHF
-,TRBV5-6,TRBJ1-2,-,TGTGCCAGCAGCTTGCGGGGGCGCCGGGACTATGGCTACACCTTC,CASSLRGRRDYGYTF
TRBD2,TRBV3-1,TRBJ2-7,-,TGTGCCAGCAGCCAAGATCTAGCGGGGGCTGGCGAGCAGTACTTC,CASSQDLAGAGEQYF
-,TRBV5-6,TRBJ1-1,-,TGTGCCAGCAGCCTTAAGACGGGACACCGGTACACTGAAGCTTTCTTT,CASSLKTGHRYTEAFF
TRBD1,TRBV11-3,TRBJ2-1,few,TGTGCCAGCAGCGGACGAGGACAGGGTTGGAACAGTCATGAGCAGTTCTTC,CASSGRGQGWNSHEQFF
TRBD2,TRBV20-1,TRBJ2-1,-,TGCAGTGCTCCGGGGGGTACATTCTACAATGAGCAGTTCTTC,CSAPGGTFYNEQFF